These 21 T cell receptor beta chains were sequenced from one sample in a study of blood T cell repertoires in COVID-19. Generated by immunoSEQ multiplex PCR, the TCRdb table keeps only in-frame clones and is missing some. The repertoire holds under 250,000 clones, with roughly four fifths as singletons. Material for sequencing was PBMCs or T cells enriched from blood (not recorded which). The receptors here all came from a woman between 50 and 59 years old who had been exposed to COVID-19.

This clone was observed a single time. This sequence joins TRBV6-5 and TRBJ1-5; a weak D match, TRBD1 (5 bases). CDR3 length: 14 residues. V lost 6 bases, J lost 3 bases, and 12 bases lay in between. Germline V lookup: CDR1 MNHEY, CDR2 SVGAGI. The CDR3 reads CASRDGTINQPQHF. The DNA for the CDR3 is TGTGCCAGCAGGGACGGGACTATCAATCAGCCCCAGCATTTT.

The CDR3 reads CASSYIAGGTQETQYF. The CDR3 DNA reads TGTGCCAGCAGTTACATTGCGGGGGGCACCCAAGAGACCCAGTACTTC. V gene TRBV6-2 or TRBV6-3 combines with J gene TRBJ2-5; the match to TRBD2 covers 8 bases. Germline assignment: CDR1 MNHEY and CDR2 SVGEGT. The V segment lost 2 bases and the J segment 1 base; nucleotides outside the gene matches: 6. The CDR3 extends over 16 amino acids.

J is TRBJ2-1 and V is TRBV15, with 7 nucleotides matching TRBD2. V lost 1 base and J lost 4; bases outside the gene matches: 4. The CDR3 runs 15 residues. CDR1 LNHNV and CDR2 YYDKDF come from the germline V gene (reference sequence). The chain's CDR3 is CATSRGGEGYNEQFF. The CDR3 nucleotides read TGTGCCACCAGCAGAGGAGGGGAGGGTTACAATGAGCAGTTCTTC. The full variable domain, completed using reference TRBV15 and TRBJ2-1, is DAMVIQNPRYQVTQFGKPVTLSCSQTLNHNVMYWYQQKSSQAPKLLFHYYDKDFNNEADTPDNFQSRRPNTSFCFLDIRSPGLGDTAMYLCATSRGGEGYNEQFFGPGTRLTVL.

As concerns this clone: This CDR3 is also generated by other DNA sequences in the sample. The chain combines TRBV28 with TRBJ2-3; 7 bases fit TRBD2. Germline trimming cut 7 bases from V and 1 base from J; bases unmatched to any gene: 2. Germline CDR1 MDHEN, CDR2 SYDVKM. This CDR3 spans 13 amino acids. CDR3 in DNA: TGTGCCAGCACCGCGGGGGGCACAGATACGCAGTATTTT. This codes for CASTAGGTDTQYF. The full variable domain, in which reference TRBV28 and TRBJ2-3 provide the parts outside the CDR3, is DVKVTQSSRYLVKRTGEKVFLECVQDMDHENMFWYRQDPGLGLRLIYFSYDVKMKEKGDIPEGYSVSREKKERFSLILESASTNQTSMYLCASTAGGTDTQYFGPGTRLTVL.

The chain recombines TRBV16 with TRBJ2-1; 12 positions match TRBD1. This CDR3 comprises 15 residues. CDR1 and CDR2 (germline): KGHSY, FQNENV. The V and J ends lost 2 bases and 9 bases, in that order; junction bases with no gene match: 5. This chain's CDR3 is CASSQRDRGRFEQFF. DNA of the CDR3: TGTGCCAGCAGCCAAAGGGACAGGGGGCGGTTTGAGCAGTTCTTC.

This chain connects TRBV19 to TRBJ1-5, with TRBD1 matching over 9 bases. CDR1 is LNHDA, CDR2 SQIVND, per germline (reference sequence). The CDR3 is 16 residues long. Trimming took 4 bases from V and 6 from J; bases not matched to a gene: 10. CDR3 in amino acids: CASSRLGTGRSQPQHF. The DNA of the CDR3 is TGTGCCAGTAGTAGGTTAGGGACAGGGCGAAGTCAGCCCCAGCATTTT.

J is TRBJ1-5 and V is TRBV28; D possibly corresponds to TRBD1 (6 bases). The CDR3 consists of 16 residues. Germline CDR1 reads MDHEN; CDR2 reads SYDVKM. Deletions cut 6 bases from V and 2 bases from J, with 17 bases between. CDR3 DNA: TGTGCCAGCAGCTACGGCACAGGGTGGGGCAATCAGCCCCAGCATTTT. Protein sequence: CASSYGTGWGNQPQHF. Based on the CDR3 plus reference TRBV28 and TRBJ1-5, the full variable domain is DVKVTQSSRYLVKRTGEKVFLECVQDMDHENMFWYRQDPGLGLRLIYFSYDVKMKEKGDIPEGYSVSREKKERFSLILESASTNQTSMYLCASSYGTGWGNQPQHFGDGTRLSIL.

This clone was observed once. The chain employs TRBV5-6 and TRBJ2-1; the D gene is possibly TRBD1 (6 bases). The germline CDR1 and CDR2 sequences are SGHDT and YYEEEE. This CDR3 is 13 amino acids long. V lost 6 bases and J lost 15, with 22 bases in between. CDR3 in amino acids: CASTPQGQSLLFF. The CDR3 nucleotides are TGTGCCAGCACCCCCCAGGGACAATCGTTGCTGTTCTTC.

V is TRBV11-2 and J is TRBJ1-3; 9 bases fit TRBD1. Germline loops: CDR1 SGHAT, CDR2 FQNNGV. V was clipped by 2 bases and J by 6 bases; unmatched bases: 5. CDR3 length: 15 amino acids. In DNA, the CDR3 is TGTGCCAGCAGCTTATCGGGACAGGGCCAAAACACCATATATTTT. It encodes CASSLSGQGQNTIYF.

This chain joins TRBV15 and TRBJ2-3, with TRBD2 identical over 10 bases. The CDR3 totals 18 residues. Per the germline V gene, CDR1 is LNHNV and CDR2 is YYDKDF (reference sequence). Losses at the gene ends were 3 bases for V and 0 bases for J; bases not matched to a gene: 9. Here the CDR3 reads CATSRGLALPLSTDTQYF. CDR3 nucleotides: TGTGCCACCAGCAGGGGACTAGCGCTCCCCCTTAGCACAGATACGCAGTATTTT.

About this clone: This specimen includes other DNA sequences encoding the same CDR3. The rearrangement links TRBV19 to TRBJ1-5; D possibly corresponds to TRBD1 (5 bases). With 5 bases removed from V and 2 bases from J, the gap between germline ends came to 7 bases. The CDR3 length is 13 residues. The germline gives CDR1 LNHDA, CDR2 SQIVND (reference sequence). CDR3 nucleotide sequence: TGTGCCAGTAGTCCGACAGGCAATCAGCCCCAGCATTTT. It is translated as CASSPTGNQPQHF.

This clone was counted a few times. The J gene is TRBJ1-2, the V gene TRBV5-1; D remains ambiguous. In germline, CDR1 is SGHRS, CDR2 YFSETQ. Trimming stripped 4 bases from V and 4 bases from J, with 14 bases between. This CDR3 is 14 amino acids long. CDR3 residues: CASSEEGSVYGYTF. The CDR3, as DNA: TGCGCCAGCAGCGAGGAGGGATCGGTCTATGGCTACACCTTC.

The V call is TRBV7-9, the J call TRBJ1-1; a weak D match, TRBD1 (5 bases). The CDR3 runs 14 residues. Germline-derived CDR1 and CDR2 are SEHNR and FQNEAQ (reference sequence). The V end was cut by 7 bases, the J end by 5 bases, with 17 bases between. CDR3: CASTGWGGRTEAFF. The CDR3 DNA reads as TGTGCCAGCACCGGATGGGGCGGAAGGACTGAAGCTTTCTTT. Combining the CDR3 with reference TRBV7-9 and TRBJ1-1 gives the whole variable domain DTGVSQNPRHKITKRGQNVTFRCDPISEHNRLYWYRQTLGQGPEFLTYFQNEAQLEKSRLLSDRFSAERPKGSFSTLEIQRTEQGDSAMYLCASTGWGGRTEAFFGQGTRLTVV.

The rearrangement uses TRBV19 and TRBJ1-6; D not certain. V was shortened by 5 bases and J by 0 bases, with 8 bases between the two germline ends. CDR3 length equals 15 residues. Germline V CDR1 and CDR2: LNHDA, SQIVND (reference sequence). CDR3 protein: CASSQESSYNSPLHF. In DNA form, the CDR3 reads TGTGCCAGTAGTCAGGAAAGCTCCTATAATTCACCCCTCCACTTT.

In its sample, this clone was seen once. The rearrangement links TRBV19 to TRBJ1-1, with D possibly TRBD1 on 5 matching bases. The CDR3 extends over 15 amino acids. The V and J ends lost 6 bases and 5 bases respectively, with 19 bases between them. The V gene's germline CDR1 is LNHDA and CDR2 SQIVND (reference sequence). The CDR3 reads CASSLPGGAKTEAFF. The CDR3 DNA reads as TGTGCCAGTAGCCTACCCGGGGGAGCCAAGACTGAAGCTTTCTTT.

This clone appeared a few times. The gene calls are TRBV6-1 and TRBJ1-5; the D gene is possibly TRBD1 (5 bases). The CDR3 length is 16 residues. The V end was cut by 1 base, the J end by 6 bases, with 16 bases between. The germline CDR1 and CDR2 sequences are MNHNS and SASEGT. The CDR3 DNA reads as TGTGCCAGCAGTGAAGGGGTGGGGGGAGGCGGTCAGCCCCAGCATTTT. Translating it yields CASSEGVGGGGQPQHF.

This chain connects TRBV5-4 to TRBJ1-2; D is undetermined. The CDR3 is made up of 15 amino acids. Trimming took 4 bases from V and 4 from J, leaving 17 bases between them. Germline V CDR1 and CDR2: SGHNT, YYREEE (reference sequence). The CDR3 coding sequence is TGTGCCAGCAGCGCCGATCCCGGGTCACCCTATGGCTACACCTTC. Amino acid sequence: CASSADPGSPYGYTF.

This clone has just one count. The chain employs TRBV7-2 and TRBJ1-1; 9 bases line up with TRBD1. Germline V gives CDR1 SGHTA, CDR2 FQGNSA. V dropped 1 base and J dropped 1; count of bases not matched to a gene: 1. The CDR3 has 15 amino acids. Here the CDR3 reads CASSLEGQGNTEAFF. In nucleotides, the CDR3 is TGTGCCAGCAGCTTAGAGGGACAGGGGAACACTGAAGCTTTCTTT.

V and J are TRBV5-1 and TRBJ1-4; D gene uncertain. V shed 4 bases and J shed 3 bases, with 19 bases lying between them. This CDR3 comprises 17 residues. Germline CDR1 SGHRS, CDR2 YFSETQ. The CDR3 here is CASSLDLNGMANEKLFF. The CDR3 region has the DNA TGCGCCAGCAGCCTGGACCTCAATGGCATGGCTAATGAAAAACTGTTTTTT. The whole variable domain, remainder taken from reference TRBV5-1 and TRBJ1-4, is KAGVTQTPRYLIKTRGQQVTLSCSPISGHRSVSWYQQTPGQGLQFLFEYFSETQRNKGNFPGRFSGRQFSNSRSEMNVSTLELGDSALYLCASSLDLNGMANEKLFFGSGTQLSVL.

The CDR3: CASSVSLLRYGYTF. CDR3 sequence (DNA): TGTGCCAGCAGCGTCAGCCTACTAAGATATGGCTACACCTTC. The chain joins TRBV5-8 to TRBJ1-2; D not certain. V dropped 4 bases and J dropped 5 bases, with 15 bases sitting between them. This CDR3 comprises 14 residues. Germline-derived CDR1 and CDR2 are SGHTS and YDEGEE.

This chain links TRBV7-6 with TRBJ2-2; D unresolved. Germline V gene lookup returns CDR1 SGHVS and CDR2 FNYEAQ. With 11 bases removed from V and 2 bases from J, the gap between germline ends came to 12 bases. The CDR3 totals 13 residues. CDR3 protein: CAWRLFNTGELFF. The CDR3 DNA reads TGTGCCTGGCGGCTTTTTAACACCGGGGAGCTGTTTTTT.